The next 12 T cell receptor beta chains were all read from a single sample in a study of cytomegalovirus exposure and HLA in healthy donors. The PCR used 60 Vbeta and 13 Jbeta primers. Assay: immunoSEQ multiplex PCR; the TCRdb copy retains only in-frame clones and omits some. In the table there are 120,000 to 150,000 clones, 82% of which are singletons. Sequenced sample: PBMCs. These receptors all come from a male donor in good health and CMV-seronegative.

This chain joins TRBV27 and TRBJ1-5; TRBD1 aligns across 7 bases. CDR1 MNHEY and CDR2 SMNVEV come from the germline V gene (reference sequence). This CDR3 is 14 amino acids long. Losses at the gene ends were 4 bases for V and 6 bases for J; bases not matched to a gene: 6. DNA for the CDR3: TGTGCCAGCAGTTACAGGGGAGGAGGTCAGCCCCAGCATTTT. Protein: CASSYRGGGQPQHF.

The chain uses TRBV29-1 and TRBJ2-2, with TRBD1 matching 7 bases. From germline, CDR1 is SQVTM and CDR2 ANQGSEA. The CDR3 sequence is 15 residues long. The ends lost 6 bases at V and 5 bases at J; junction bases unmatched: 12. The CDR3 nucleotides read TGCAGCGTGGAGACCGGGACAGTAACAACCGGGGAGCTGTTTTTT. The encoded protein is CSVETGTVTTGELFF.

This clone was found once. The chain has TRBV2 and TRBJ1-2; D is perhaps TRBD1 (5 bases). Per germline, CDR1 SNHLY and CDR2 FYNNEI. V was clipped by 6 bases and J by 4 bases, with 9 bases between them. CDR3 length: 12 residues. Here the CDR3 reads CASSRTFYGYTF. The CDR3 nucleotides are TGTGCCAGCAGCCGGACATTCTATGGCTACACCTTC.

V gene TRBV27 combines with J gene TRBJ1-1; tentative D call: TRBD1 (6 bases). The V and J ends lost 5 bases and 3 bases respectively, with 10 bases between them. Germline CDR1 and CDR2: MNHEY and SMNVEV (reference sequence). This CDR3 spans 13 amino acids. CDR3 sequence reads: CASSRQEYTEAFF. CDR3 DNA: TGTGCCAGCAGTAGACAGGAGTACACTGAAGCTTTCTTT.

The chain combines TRBV5-8 with TRBJ2-1; TRBD1 matches at 9 bases. The length of the CDR3 is 15 residues. J was trimmed by 7 bases and V by 0 bases; bases with no gene match: 5. CDR1 and CDR2 (germline): SGHTS, YDEGEE. The CDR3 here is CASSLGVTGGNEQFF. CDR3 DNA: TGTGCCAGCAGCTTGGGGGTGACAGGGGGGAATGAGCAGTTCTTC.

The chain couples TRBV7-8 to TRBJ1-2; D is unclear. CDR3 length equals 13 residues. Germline V gene lookup returns CDR1 SGHVS and CDR2 FQNEAQ. Trimming removed 1 base at V and 5 bases at J, with 8 bases between. CDR3 region: CASSLGLSYGYTF. The CDR3 bases are TGTGCCAGCAGCTTAGGTTTGTCTTATGGCTACACCTTC.

This chain joins TRBV5-1 and TRBJ2-1, with 7 bases fitting TRBD1. CDR1 is SGHRS and CDR2 is YFSETQ in the germline V gene. J lost 5 bases, V lost 0 bases, and 2 bases had no gene match. The CDR3 runs 14 residues. CDR3 nucleotide sequence: TGCGCCAGCAGCTTGGGAGGGACAGACAATGAGCAGTTCTTC. It yields the protein CASSLGGTDNEQFF.

This clone was counted a single time. This chain links TRBV5-4 with TRBJ2-7, with 7 bases fitting TRBD2. With V trimmed by 4 bases and J by 6 bases, 7 bases remained unmatched. Germline-derived CDR1 and CDR2 are SGHNT and YYREEE (reference sequence). The CDR3 runs 13 residues. The CDR3 loop is CASSARLASEQYF. The CDR3 nucleotides read TGTGCCAGCAGCGCTAGACTAGCCTCCGAGCAGTACTTC.

This clone was detected once. This sequence joins TRBV5-6 and TRBJ1-4; no clear D gene. This CDR3 contains 14 residues. V was cut by 3 bases and J by 0 bases, with 6 bases left in between. CDR1 and CDR2 (germline): SGHDT, YYEEEE. For the CDR3, the DNA is TGTGCCAGCAGCTCCGGTGCAACTAATGAAAAACTGTTTTTT. Translation gives CASSSGATNEKLFF.

This clone has a single count. The CDR3 loop is CATWRYEQYF. The CDR3 DNA sequence: TGTGCCACCTGGCGGTACGAGCAGTACTTC. The J gene is TRBJ2-5, the V gene TRBV6-1; D remains unclear. The assigned J gene may be wrong: the sequence end matches TRBJ2-7 better. CDR3 length equals 10 residues. CDR1 MNHNS and CDR2 SASEGT come from the germline V gene.

This clone was counted between two and nine times. The V gene is TRBV30, the J gene TRBJ2-5; 10 bases map to TRBD2. The CDR3 covers 14 residues. The ends lost 5 bases at V and 0 bases at J; junction bases unmatched: 3. Germline values: CDR1 GTSNPN, CDR2 SVGIG (reference sequence). In nucleotides, the CDR3 is TGTGCCTGGGGGACTAGCGCGTACCAAGAGACCCAGTACTTC. Its translation: CAWGTSAYQETQYF.

The chain combines TRBV9 with TRBJ2-7, with a tentative D call TRBD2 (6 bases). The CDR3 spans 14 residues. Per the germline V gene, CDR1 is SGDLS and CDR2 is YYNGEE. V was shortened by 4 bases and J by 0 bases, with 11 bases between the two germline ends. In DNA form, the CDR3 reads TGTGCCAGCAGCACCGGGACTTCCTCCTACGAGCAGTACTTC. Protein product: CASSTGTSSYEQYF.